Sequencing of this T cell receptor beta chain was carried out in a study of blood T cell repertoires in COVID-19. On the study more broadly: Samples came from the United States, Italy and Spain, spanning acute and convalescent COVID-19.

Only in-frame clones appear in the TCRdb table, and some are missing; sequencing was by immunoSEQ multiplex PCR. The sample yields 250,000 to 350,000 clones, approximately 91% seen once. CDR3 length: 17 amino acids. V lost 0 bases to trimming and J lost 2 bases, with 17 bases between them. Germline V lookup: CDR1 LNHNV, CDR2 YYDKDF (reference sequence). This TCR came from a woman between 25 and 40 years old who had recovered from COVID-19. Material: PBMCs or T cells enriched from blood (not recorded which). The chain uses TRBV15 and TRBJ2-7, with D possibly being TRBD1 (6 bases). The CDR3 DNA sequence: TGTGCCACCAGCAGAGATAAGATGCCGGACAGAACCTACGAGCAGTACTTC. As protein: CATSRDKMPDRTYEQYF.